This TCR beta chain was captured in a study of shared clonotypes between healthy human individuals. Data came from immunoSEQ multiplex PCR; TCRdb stores just in-frame clones and leaves some out. The sample lists some 2,100,000 clones, under 95% occurring once. General observations from the study: Rarefaction analysis demonstrated incomplete sorted-subset sequencing notwithstanding large depth. Sampling used blood alone; tissue repertoires probably differ.

Worth noting for this clone: Its target is not known. At the DNA level, this CDR3 is encoded by other sequences in the same sample as well.

Naivety among CD8 cells was defined by CD45RO negativity and positive CCR7 selection, thereby excluding terminally differentiated effector memory CD45RA+ cells. All of the donors resided in Nashville, Tennessee, and each was a Caucasian adult. Germline V gene data show CDR1 as LNHNV and CDR2 as YYDKDF (reference sequence). Between the trimmed V and J ends, which lost 3 bases and 4 bases, there was a span of 5 bases. This CDR3 is built from 12 residues. The sequencing sample was made of naive CD8+ T cells from PBMCs. The source is a man younger than 35 in good health. Some clones in this sample may be carry-over from other donors' samples. The chain couples TRBV15 to TRBJ2-3; the D is unclear. CDR3 loop: CATSSLSDTQYF. Here the CDR3 DNA reads TGTGCCACCAGCAGCCTTTCAGATACGCAGTATTTT.